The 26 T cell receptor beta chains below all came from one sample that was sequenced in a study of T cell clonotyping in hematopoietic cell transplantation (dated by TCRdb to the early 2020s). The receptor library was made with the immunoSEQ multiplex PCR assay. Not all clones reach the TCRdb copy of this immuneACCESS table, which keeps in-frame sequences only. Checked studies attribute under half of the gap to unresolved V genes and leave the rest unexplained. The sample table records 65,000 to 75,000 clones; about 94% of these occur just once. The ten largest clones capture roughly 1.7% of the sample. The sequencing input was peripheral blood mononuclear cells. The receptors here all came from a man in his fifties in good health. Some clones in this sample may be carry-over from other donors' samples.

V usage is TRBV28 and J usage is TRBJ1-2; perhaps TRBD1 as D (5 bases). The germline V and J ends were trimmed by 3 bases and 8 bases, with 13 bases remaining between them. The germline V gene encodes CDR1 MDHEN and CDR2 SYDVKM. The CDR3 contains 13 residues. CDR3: CASSLGGSRGYTF. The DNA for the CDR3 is TGTGCCAGCAGTTTGGGGGGTTCGCGGGGCTACACCTTC.

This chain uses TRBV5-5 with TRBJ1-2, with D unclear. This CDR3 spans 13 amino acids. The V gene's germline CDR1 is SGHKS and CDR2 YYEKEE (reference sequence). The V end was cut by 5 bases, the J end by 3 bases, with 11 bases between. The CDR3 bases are TGTGCCAGCAGTAGCCAGGCCGACTATGGCTACACCTTC. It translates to CASSSQADYGYTF.

The CDR3 spells CASGGGSYEQYF. The CDR3 nucleotides read TGTGCCAGCGGGGGCGGCTCATACGAGCAGTACTTC. The genes are TRBV9 and TRBJ2-7; tentative D call: TRBD1 (6 bases). CDR1 and CDR2 (germline): SGDLS, YYNGEE. The CDR3 consists of 12 residues. Trimming took 7 bases from V and 4 from J, leaving 12 bases between them.

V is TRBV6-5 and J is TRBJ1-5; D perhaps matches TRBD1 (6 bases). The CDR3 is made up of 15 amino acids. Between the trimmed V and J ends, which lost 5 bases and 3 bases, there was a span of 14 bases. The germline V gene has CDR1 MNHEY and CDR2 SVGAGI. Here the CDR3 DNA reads TGTGCCAGCAGTACCACAGGGATTTACAATCAGCCCCAGCATTTT. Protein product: CASSTTGIYNQPQHF.

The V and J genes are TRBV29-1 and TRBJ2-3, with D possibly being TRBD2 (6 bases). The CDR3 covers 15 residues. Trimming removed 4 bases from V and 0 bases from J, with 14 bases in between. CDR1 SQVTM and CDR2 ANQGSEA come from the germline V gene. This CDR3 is CSVAYSSGSTDTQYF. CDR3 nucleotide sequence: TGCAGCGTTGCCTACTCCAGCGGGAGCACAGATACGCAGTATTTT.

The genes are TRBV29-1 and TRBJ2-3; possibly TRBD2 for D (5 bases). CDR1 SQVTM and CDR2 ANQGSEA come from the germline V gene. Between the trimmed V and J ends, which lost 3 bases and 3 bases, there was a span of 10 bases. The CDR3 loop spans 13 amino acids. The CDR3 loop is CSVDKLETDTQYF. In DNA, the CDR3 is TGCAGCGTTGATAAACTAGAGACAGATACGCAGTATTTT.

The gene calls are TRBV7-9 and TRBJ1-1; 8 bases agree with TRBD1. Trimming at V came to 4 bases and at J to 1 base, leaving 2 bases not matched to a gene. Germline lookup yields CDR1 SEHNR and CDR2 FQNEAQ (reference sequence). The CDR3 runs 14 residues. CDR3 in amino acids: CASSYGTGNTEAFF. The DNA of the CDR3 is TGTGCCAGCAGCTACGGGACAGGGAACACTGAAGCTTTCTTT.

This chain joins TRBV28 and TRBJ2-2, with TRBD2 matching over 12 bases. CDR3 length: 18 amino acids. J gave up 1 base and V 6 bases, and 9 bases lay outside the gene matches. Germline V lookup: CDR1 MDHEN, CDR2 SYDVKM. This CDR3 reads CASRTFRTSGKNTGELFF. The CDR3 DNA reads TGTGCCAGCAGAACCTTCCGGACTAGCGGGAAGAACACCGGGGAGCTGTTTTTT.

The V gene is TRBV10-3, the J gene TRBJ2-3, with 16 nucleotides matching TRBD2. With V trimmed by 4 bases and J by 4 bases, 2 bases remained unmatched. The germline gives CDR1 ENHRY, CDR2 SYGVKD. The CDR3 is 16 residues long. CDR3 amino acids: CAISVGTSGGADTQYF. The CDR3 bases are TGTGCCATCAGTGTGGGGACTAGCGGGGGGGCAGATACGCAGTATTTT.

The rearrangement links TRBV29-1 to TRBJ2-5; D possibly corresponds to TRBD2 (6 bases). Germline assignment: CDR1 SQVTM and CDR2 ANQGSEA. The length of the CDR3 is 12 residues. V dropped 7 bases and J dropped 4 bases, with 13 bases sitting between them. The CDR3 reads CSAAAGLETQYF. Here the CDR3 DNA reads TGCAGCGCCGCCGCGGGGCTAGAGACCCAGTACTTC.

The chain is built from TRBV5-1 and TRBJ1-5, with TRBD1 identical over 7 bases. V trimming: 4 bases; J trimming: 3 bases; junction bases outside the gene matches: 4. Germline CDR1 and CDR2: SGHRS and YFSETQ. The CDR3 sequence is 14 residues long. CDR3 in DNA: TGCGCCAGCAGCACGGGACAGCCCAATCAGCCCCAGCATTTT. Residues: CASSTGQPNQPQHF.

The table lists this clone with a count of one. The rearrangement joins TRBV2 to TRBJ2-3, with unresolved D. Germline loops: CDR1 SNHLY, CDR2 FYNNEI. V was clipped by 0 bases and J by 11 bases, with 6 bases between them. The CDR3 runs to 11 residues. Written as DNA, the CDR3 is TGTGCCAGCAGTGAAGCTCCGTGGCAGTATTTT. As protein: CASSEAPWQYF.

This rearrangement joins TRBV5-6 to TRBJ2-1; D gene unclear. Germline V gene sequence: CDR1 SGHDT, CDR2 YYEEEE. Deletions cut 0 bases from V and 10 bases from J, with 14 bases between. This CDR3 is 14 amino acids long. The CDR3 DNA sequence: TGTGCCAGCAGCTTGGTGGCCGACGTTAGGGAGCAGTTCTTC. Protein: CASSLVADVREQFF. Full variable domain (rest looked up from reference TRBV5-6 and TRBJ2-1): DAGVTQSPTHLIKTRGQQVTLRCSPKSGHDTVSWYQQALGQGPQFIFQYYEEEERQRGNFPDRFSGHQFPNYSSELNVNALLLGDSALYLCASSLVADVREQFFGPGTRLTVL.

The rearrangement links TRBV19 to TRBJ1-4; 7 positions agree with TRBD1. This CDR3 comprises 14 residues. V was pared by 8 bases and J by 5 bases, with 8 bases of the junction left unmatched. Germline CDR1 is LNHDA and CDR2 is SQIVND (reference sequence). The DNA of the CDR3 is TGTGCCAGTCAACCCGGGACAGAGAATGAAAAACTGTTTTTT. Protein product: CASQPGTENEKLFF.

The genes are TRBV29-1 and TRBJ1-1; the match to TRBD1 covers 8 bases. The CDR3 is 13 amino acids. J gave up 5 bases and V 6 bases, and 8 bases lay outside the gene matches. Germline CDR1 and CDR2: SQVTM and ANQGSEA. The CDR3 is CSVVTQGGTEAFF. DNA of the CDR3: TGCAGCGTAGTAACACAGGGGGGGACTGAAGCTTTCTTT. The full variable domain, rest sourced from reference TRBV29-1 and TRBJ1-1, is SAVISQKPSRDICQRGTSLTIQCQVDSQVTMMFWYRQQPGQSLTLIATANQGSEATYESGFVIDKFPISRPNLTFSTLTVSNMSPEDSSIYLCSVVTQGGTEAFFGQGTRLTVV.

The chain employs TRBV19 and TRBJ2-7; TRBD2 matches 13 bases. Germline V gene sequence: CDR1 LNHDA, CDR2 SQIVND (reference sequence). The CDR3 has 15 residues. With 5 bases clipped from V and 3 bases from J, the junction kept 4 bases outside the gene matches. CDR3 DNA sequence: TGTGCCAGTAGTCCAAGGACTAGCGGGGGCTACGAGCAGTACTTC. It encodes CASSPRTSGGYEQYF.

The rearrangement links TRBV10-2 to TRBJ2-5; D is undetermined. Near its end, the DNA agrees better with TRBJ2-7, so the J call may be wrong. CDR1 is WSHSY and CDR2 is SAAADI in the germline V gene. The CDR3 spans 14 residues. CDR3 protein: CASSPPGKNDEQYF. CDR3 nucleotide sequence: TGCGCCAGCAGTCCCCCAGGAAAAAATGACGAGCAGTACTTC.

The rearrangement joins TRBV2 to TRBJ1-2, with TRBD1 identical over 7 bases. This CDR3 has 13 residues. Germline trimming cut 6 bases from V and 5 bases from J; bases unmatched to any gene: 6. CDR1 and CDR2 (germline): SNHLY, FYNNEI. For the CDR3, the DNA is TGTGCCAGCAGGGAGGGGACAGATTATGGCTACACCTTC. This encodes CASREGTDYGYTF.

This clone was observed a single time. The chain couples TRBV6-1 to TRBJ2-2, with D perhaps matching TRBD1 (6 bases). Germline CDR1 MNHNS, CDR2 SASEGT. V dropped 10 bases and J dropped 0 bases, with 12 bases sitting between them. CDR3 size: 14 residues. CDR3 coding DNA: TGTGCCACCCAACAGGGCGCGAACACCGGGGAGCTGTTTTTT. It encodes CATQQGANTGELFF.

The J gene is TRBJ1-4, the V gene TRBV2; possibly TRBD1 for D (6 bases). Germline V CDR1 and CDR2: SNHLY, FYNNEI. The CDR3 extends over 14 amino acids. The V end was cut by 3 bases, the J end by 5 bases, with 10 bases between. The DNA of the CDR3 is TGTGCCAGCAGTGAGGGACACGGGAATGAAAAACTGTTTTTT. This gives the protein CASSEGHGNEKLFF.

As DNA, the CDR3 is TGTGCCAGCAGCTCCCGGACTAGCGTAATCTACGAGCAGTACTTC. It yields the protein CASSSRTSVIYEQYF. V and J are TRBV11-2 and TRBJ2-7, with 9 bases that match TRBD2. The CDR3 is made up of 15 amino acids. Germline CDR1 SGHAT, CDR2 FQNNGV. The junction had 7 bases not matched to a gene; V was cut back by 4 bases and J by 3 bases.

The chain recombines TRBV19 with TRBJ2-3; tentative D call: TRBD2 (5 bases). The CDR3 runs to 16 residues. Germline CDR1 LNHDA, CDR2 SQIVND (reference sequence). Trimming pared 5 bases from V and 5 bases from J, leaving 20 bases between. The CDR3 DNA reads TGTGCCAGTAGTGAGGCGGAGAATAAGAGGGAAGATACGCAGTATTTT. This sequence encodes CASSEAENKREDTQYF.

The CDR3: CASNPVREGETQYF. The DNA of the CDR3 is TGTGCCAGCAACCCGGTACGGGAGGGAGAGACCCAGTACTTC. The chain combines TRBV27 with TRBJ2-5; the match to TRBD2 covers 8 bases. The V segment lost 7 bases and the J segment 4 bases; nucleotides outside the gene matches: 8. Germline-derived CDR1 and CDR2 are MNHEY and SMNVEV (reference sequence). The CDR3 has 14 amino acids.

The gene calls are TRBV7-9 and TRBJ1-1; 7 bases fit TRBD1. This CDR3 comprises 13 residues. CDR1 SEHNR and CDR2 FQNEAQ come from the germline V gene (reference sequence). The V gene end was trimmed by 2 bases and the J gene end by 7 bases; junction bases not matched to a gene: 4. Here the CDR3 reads CASSLMGTVEAFF. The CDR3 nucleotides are TGTGCCAGCAGCTTAATGGGGACAGTTGAAGCTTTCTTT.

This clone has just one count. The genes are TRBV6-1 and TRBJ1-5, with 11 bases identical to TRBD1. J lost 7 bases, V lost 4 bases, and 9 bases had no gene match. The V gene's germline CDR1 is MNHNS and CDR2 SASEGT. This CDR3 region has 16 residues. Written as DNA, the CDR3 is TGTGCCAGCAGTGGCCGGGGACAGGGGGAATGGCAGCCCCAGCATTTT. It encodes CASSGRGQGEWQPQHF.

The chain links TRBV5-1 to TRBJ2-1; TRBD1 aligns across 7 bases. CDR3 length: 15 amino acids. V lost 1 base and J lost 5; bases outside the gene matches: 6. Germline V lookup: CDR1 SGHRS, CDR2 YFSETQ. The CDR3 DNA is TGCGCCAGCAGCTTGCAAGGGGGCTCAAACAATGAGCAGTTCTTC. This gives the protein CASSLQGGSNNEQFF.